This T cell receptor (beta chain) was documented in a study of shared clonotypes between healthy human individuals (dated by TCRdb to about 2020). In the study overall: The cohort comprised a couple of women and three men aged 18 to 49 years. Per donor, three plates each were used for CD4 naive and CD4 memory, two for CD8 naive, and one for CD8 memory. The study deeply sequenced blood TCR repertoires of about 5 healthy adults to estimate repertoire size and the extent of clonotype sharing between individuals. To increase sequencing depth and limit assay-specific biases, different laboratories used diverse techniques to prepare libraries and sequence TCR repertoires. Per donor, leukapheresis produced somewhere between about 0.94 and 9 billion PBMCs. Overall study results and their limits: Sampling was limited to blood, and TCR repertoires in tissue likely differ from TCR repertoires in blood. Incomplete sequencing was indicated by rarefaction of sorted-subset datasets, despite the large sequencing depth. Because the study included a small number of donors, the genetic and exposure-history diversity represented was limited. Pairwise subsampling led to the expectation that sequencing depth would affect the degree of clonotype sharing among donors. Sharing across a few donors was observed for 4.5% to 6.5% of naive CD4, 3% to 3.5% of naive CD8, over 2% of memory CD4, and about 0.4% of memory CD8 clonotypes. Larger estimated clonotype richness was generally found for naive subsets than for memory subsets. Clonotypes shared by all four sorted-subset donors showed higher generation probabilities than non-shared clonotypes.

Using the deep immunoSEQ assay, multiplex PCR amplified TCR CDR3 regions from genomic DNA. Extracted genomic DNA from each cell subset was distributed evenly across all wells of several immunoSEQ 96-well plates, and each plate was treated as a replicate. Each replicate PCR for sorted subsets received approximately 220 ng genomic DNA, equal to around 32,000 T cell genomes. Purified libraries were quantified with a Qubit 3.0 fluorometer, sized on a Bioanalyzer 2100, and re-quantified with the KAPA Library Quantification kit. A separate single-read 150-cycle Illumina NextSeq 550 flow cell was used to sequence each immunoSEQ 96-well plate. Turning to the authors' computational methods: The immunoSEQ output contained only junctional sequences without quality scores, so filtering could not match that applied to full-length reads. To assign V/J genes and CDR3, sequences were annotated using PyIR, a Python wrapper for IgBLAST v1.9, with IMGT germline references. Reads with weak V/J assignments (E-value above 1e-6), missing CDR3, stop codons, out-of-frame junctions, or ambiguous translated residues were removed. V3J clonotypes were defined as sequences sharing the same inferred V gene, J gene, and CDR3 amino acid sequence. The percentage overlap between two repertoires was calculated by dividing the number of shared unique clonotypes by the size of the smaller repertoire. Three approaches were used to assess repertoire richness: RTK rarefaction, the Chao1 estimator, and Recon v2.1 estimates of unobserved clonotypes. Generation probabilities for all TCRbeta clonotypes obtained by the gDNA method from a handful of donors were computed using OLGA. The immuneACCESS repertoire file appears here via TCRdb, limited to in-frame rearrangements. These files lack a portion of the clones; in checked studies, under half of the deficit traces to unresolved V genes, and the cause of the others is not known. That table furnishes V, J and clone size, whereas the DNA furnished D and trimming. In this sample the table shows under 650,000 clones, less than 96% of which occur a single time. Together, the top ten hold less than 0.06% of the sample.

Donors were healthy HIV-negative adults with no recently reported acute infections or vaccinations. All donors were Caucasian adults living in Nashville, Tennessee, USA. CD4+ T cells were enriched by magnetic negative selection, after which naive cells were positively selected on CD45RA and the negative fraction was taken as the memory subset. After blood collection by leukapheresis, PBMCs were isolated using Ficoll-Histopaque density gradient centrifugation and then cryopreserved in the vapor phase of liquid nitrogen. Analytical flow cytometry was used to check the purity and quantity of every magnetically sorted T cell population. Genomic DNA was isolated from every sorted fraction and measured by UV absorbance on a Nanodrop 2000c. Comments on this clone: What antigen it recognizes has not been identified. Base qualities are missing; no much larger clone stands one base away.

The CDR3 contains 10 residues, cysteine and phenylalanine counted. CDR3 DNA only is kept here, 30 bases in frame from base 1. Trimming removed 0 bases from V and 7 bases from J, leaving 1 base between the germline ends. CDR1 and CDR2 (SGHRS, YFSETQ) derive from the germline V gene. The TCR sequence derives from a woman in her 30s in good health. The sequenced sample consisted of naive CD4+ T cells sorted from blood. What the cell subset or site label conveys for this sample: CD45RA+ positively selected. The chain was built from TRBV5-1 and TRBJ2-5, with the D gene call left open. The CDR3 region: CASSLGTQYF. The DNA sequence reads TGCGCCAGCAGCTTGGGGACCCAGTACTTC.